One TCR beta chain is described in this entry. Its target is unknown. This CDR3 contains 12 residues. Looked up from germline, CDR1 is SQVTM and CDR2 is ANQGSEA. The ends were cut back, 7 bases at V and 4 bases at J, with 10 bases in the middle. This specimen comes from a study of CD8 T cells in ankylosing spondylitis. Findings of the study overall: Several highly homologous variants made up a TCR beta motif, and this motif appeared characteristic of ankylosing spondylitis blood.

Researchers built TCR beta libraries using quantitative 5'-RACE with molecular barcodes. Each CDR3 protein is one row after TCRdb ran MiXCR on the 5' RACE reads. The table shows 450,000 or so distinct CDR3 sequences, with roughly 25% occurring only once. The TCR was taken from a male donor with ankylosing spondylitis. Sequencing was carried out using blood, either unsorted or a sorted T cell fraction (not recorded which). The chain uses TRBV29-1 and TRBJ1-4; no clear D gene. CDR3 sequence (DNA): TGCAGCGCGGGGTTCGTTAATGAAAAACTGTTTTTT. Translated: CSAGFVNEKLFF.